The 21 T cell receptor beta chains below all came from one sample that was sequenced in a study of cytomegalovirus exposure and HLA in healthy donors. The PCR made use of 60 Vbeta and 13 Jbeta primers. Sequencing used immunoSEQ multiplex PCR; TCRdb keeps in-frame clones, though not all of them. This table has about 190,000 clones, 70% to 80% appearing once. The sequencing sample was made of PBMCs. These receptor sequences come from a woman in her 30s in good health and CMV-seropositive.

The CDR3 DNA follows: TGTGCCAGCAGCGTAGGCGGGGGGGGACAGGTAGGGACTGAAGCTTTCTTT. This encodes CASSVGGGGQVGTEAFF. The chain couples TRBV9 to TRBJ1-1; 8 nucleotides agree with TRBD1. CDR1 is SGDLS, CDR2 YYNGEE, per germline. This CDR3 region has 17 residues. The trim removed 0 bases at V and 5 bases at J, leaving 12 bases unmatched.

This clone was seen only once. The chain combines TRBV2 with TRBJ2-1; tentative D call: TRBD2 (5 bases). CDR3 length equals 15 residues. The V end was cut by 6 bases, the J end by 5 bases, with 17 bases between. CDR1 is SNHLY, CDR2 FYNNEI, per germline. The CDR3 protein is CASSLERQPHNEQFF. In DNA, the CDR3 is TGTGCCAGCAGCCTGGAGCGGCAGCCGCACAATGAGCAGTTCTTC.

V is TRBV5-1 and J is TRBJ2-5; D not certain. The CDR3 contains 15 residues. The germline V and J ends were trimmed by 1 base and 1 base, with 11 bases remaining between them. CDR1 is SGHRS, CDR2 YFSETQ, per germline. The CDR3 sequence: CASSLPGEGQETQYF. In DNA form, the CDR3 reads TGCGCCAGCAGCTTGCCCGGAGAAGGCCAAGAGACCCAGTACTTC.

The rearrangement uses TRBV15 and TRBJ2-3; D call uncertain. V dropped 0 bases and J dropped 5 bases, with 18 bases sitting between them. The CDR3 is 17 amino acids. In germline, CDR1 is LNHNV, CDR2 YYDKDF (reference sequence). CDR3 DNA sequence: TGTGCCACCAGCAGAGATTTGACGGCGGAACTGGGAGATACGCAGTATTTT. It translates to CATSRDLTAELGDTQYF.

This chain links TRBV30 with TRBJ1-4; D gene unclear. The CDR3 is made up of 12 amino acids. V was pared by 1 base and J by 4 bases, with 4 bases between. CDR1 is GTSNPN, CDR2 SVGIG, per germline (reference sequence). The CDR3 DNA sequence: TGTGCCTGGAGTGACGGTAATGAAAAACTGTTTTTT. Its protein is CAWSDGNEKLFF. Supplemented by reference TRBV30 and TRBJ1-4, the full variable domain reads SQTIHQWPATLVQPVGSPLSLECTVEGTSNPNLYWYRQAAGRGLQLLFYSVGIGQISSEVPQNLSASRPQDRQFILSSKKLLLSDSGFYLCAWSDGNEKLFFGSGTQLSVL.

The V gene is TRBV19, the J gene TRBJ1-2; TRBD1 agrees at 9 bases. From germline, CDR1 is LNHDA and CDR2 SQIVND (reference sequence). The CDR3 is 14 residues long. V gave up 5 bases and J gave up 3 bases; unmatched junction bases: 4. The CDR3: CASSLQGADYGYTF. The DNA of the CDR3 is TGTGCCAGTAGTCTACAGGGGGCGGACTATGGCTACACCTTC.

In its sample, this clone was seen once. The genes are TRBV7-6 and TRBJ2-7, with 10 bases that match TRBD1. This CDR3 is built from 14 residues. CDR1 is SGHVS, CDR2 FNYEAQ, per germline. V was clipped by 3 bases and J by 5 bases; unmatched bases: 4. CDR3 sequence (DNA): TGTGCCAGCAGCTTTGCGGGACAGGGGAACGAGCAGTACTTC. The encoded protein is CASSFAGQGNEQYF. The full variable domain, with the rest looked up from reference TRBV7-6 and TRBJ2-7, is GAGVSQSPRYKVTKRGQDVALRCDPISGHVSLYWYRQALGQGPEFLTYFNYEAQQDKSGLPNDRFSAERPEGSISTLTIQRTEQRDSAMYRCASSFAGQGNEQYFGPGTRLTVT.

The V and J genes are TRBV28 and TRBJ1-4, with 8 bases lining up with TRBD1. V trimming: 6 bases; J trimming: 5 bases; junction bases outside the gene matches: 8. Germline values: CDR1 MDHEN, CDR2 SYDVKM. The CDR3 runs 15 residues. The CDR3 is CASRQLGQGNEKLFF. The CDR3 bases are TGTGCCAGCAGACAACTAGGACAGGGAAATGAAAAACTGTTTTTT.

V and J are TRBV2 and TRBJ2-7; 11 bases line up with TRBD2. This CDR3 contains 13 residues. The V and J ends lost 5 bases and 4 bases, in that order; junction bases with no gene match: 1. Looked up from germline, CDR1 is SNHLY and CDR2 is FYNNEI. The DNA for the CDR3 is TGTGCCAGCAGTTTAGCGGGAGGGTACGAGCAGTACTTC. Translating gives CASSLAGGYEQYF.

CDR3 sequence: CALGQVDEKLFF. CDR3 bases: TGTGCCCTGGGACAGGTCGATGAAAAACTGTTTTTT. This chain joins TRBV30 and TRBJ1-4, with 8 bases identical to TRBD1. This CDR3 is 12 amino acids long. Per the germline V gene, CDR1 is GTSNPN and CDR2 is SVGIG (reference sequence). V shed 8 bases and J 6 bases; nucleotides not matched to a gene: 5.

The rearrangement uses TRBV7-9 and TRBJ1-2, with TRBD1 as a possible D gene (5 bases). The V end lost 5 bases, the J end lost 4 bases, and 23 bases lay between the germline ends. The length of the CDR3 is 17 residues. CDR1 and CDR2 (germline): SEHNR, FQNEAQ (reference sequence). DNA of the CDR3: TGTGCCAGCAGCGGGGCCCAAGCCGGGCTTTGGGCCTATGGCTACACCTTC. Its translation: CASSGAQAGLWAYGYTF.

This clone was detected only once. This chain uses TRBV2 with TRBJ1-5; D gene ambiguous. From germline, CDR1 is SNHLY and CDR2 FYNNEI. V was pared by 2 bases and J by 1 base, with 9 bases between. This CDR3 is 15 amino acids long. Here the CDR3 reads CASSERSTSNQPQHF. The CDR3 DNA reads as TGTGCCAGCAGTGAACGGAGTACCAGCAATCAGCCCCAGCATTTT.

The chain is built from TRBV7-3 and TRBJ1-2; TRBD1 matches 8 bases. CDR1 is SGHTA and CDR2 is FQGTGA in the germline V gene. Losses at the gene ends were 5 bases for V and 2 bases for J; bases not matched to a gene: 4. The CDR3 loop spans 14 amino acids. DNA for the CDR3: TGTGCCAGCAGCGAACAGGGGGGGAACTATGGCTACACCTTC. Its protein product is CASSEQGGNYGYTF. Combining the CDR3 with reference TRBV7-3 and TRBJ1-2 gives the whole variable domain GAGVSQTPSNKVTEKGKYVELRCDPISGHTALYWYRQSLGQGPEFLIYFQGTGAADDSGLPNDRFFAVRPEGSVSTLKIQRTERGDSAVYLCASSEQGGNYGYTFGSGTRLTVV.

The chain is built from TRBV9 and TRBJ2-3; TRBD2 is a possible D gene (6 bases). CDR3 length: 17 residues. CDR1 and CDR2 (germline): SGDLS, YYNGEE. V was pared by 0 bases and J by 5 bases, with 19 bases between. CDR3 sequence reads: CASSVDVVSGSQDTQYF. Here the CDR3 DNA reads TGTGCCAGCAGCGTAGATGTAGTCTCCGGGAGCCAAGATACGCAGTATTTT.

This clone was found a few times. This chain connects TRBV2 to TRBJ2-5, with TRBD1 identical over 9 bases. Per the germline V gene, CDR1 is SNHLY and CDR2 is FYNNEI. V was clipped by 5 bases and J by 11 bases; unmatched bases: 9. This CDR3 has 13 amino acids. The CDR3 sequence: CASSYSDRGEQYF. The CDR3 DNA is TGTGCCAGCAGTTACTCGGACAGGGGTGAGCAGTACTTC.

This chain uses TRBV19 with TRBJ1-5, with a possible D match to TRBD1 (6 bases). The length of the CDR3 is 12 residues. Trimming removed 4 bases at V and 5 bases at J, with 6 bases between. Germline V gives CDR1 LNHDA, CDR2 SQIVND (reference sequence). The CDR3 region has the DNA TGTGCCAGTAGTAAGGGGGATCAGCCCCAGCATTTT. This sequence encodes CASSKGDQPQHF.

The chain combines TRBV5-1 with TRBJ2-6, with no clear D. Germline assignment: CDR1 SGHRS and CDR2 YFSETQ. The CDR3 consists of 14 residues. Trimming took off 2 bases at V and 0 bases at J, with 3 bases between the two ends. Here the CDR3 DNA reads TGCGCCAGCAGCTTACTCTCTGGGGCCAACGTCCTGACTTTC. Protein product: CASSLLSGANVLTF.

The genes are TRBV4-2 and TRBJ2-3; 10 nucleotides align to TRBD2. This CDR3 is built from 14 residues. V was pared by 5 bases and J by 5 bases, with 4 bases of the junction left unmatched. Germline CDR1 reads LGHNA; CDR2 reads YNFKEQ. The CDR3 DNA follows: TGTGCCAGCAGCATCAGCGGGGGGGAAGATACGCAGTATTTT. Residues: CASSISGGEDTQYF.

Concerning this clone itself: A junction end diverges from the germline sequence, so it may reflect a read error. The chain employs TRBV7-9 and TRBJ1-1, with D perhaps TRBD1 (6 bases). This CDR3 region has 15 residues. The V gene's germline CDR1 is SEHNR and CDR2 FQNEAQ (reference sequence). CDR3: CSSSVVTGSHTEAFF. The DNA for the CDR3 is TGTTCCAGCAGCGTCGTCACAGGGAGTCACACTGAAGCTTTCTTT.

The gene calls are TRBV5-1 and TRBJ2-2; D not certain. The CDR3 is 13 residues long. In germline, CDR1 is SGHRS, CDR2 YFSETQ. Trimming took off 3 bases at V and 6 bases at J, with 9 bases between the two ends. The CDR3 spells CASSSLISGELFF. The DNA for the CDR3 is TGCGCCAGCAGCTCGCTAATATCCGGGGAGCTGTTTTTT.

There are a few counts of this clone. The CDR3 bases are TGTGCCAGCAGCCACCTCGGAGGTGGAGATACGCAGTATTTT. Its translation is CASSHLGGGDTQYF. This rearrangement joins TRBV14 to TRBJ2-3; the D gene is possibly TRBD2 (5 bases). The CDR3 is 14 amino acids. The germline V gene has CDR1 SGHDN and CDR2 FVKESK. V was shortened by 3 bases and J by 5 bases, with 12 bases between the two germline ends.